The next 13 T cell receptor beta chains were all read from a single sample in a study of shared clonotypes between healthy human individuals. The assay was immunoSEQ multiplex PCR, and TCRdb's table has in-frame clones only and misses some. In the table there are about 980,000 clones, more than 75% of which are singletons. What was sequenced was memory CD4+ T cells sorted from blood. As for subset: CD45RA-negative fraction. These receptors came from a man between 18 and 35 years old in good health.

Remarks on this clone: Distinct nucleotide sequences in the sample also encode this CDR3. The chain combines TRBV6-4 with TRBJ1-1; D remains ambiguous. Germline CDR1 is MRHNA and CDR2 is SNTAGT. CDR3 length: 13 residues. V lost 3 bases and J 1 base, leaving 6 bases between the germline ends. The CDR3 is CASSEQQNTEAFF. DNA of the CDR3: TGTGCCAGCAGTGAACAGCAGAACACTGAAGCTTTCTTT.

The table lists this clone with a count of one. This chain links TRBV5-6 with TRBJ2-7; no reliable D call. The V gene lost 6 bases and the J gene lost 4 bases, with 8 bases spanning the gap. There are 11 residues in the CDR3. Germline loops: CDR1 SGHDT, CDR2 YYEEEE. CDR3 bases: TGTGCCAGCACCTCCCAGTACGAGCAGTACTTC. Residues: CASTSQYEQYF.

The V call is TRBV6-1, the J call TRBJ1-2; D possibly corresponds to TRBD1 (6 bases). The germline V gene encodes CDR1 MNHNS and CDR2 SASEGT. With 2 bases removed from V and 4 bases from J, the gap between germline ends came to 11 bases. The CDR3 totals 14 residues. The CDR3 DNA reads as TGTGCCAGCAGTGAATCCGTGACAGGCTATGGCTACACCTTC. It codes for CASSESVTGYGYTF.

The gene calls are TRBV29-1 and TRBJ2-1; 15 bases are shared with TRBD2. Germline values: CDR1 SQVTM, CDR2 ANQGSEA. V lost 1 base, J lost 6 bases, and 4 bases stayed unmatched. The CDR3 covers 16 residues. The CDR3 DNA is TGCAGCGTTGAAGTGGGACTAGCGGGAGGTCGCAATGAGCAGTTCTTC. Encoded protein: CSVEVGLAGGRNEQFF.

This clone was seen a handful of times. The chain uses TRBV2 and TRBJ1-2, with 8 bases fitting TRBD1. The CDR3 is made up of 12 amino acids. In germline, CDR1 is SNHLY, CDR2 FYNNEI. Trimming removed 8 bases from V and 8 bases from J; junction bases left unmatched: 7. The CDR3 sequence is CASVQGAEGYTF. The CDR3 DNA reads as TGTGCCAGCGTTCAGGGGGCTGAGGGCTACACCTTC.

The chain carries TRBV5-5 and TRBJ1-5; 8 nucleotides line up with TRBD1. Germline CDR1 SGHKS, CDR2 YYEKEE (reference sequence). The CDR3 sequence is 17 residues long. After removal of 2 bases from V and 0 bases from J, the junction contained 7 bases not matched to a gene. The CDR3 region is CASSLTGGTDSNQPQHF. CDR3 coding DNA: TGTGCCAGCAGCTTAACAGGGGGGACGGATAGCAATCAGCCCCAGCATTTT.

On this clone itself: Other DNA sequences from this sample encode an identical CDR3 as well. The J gene is TRBJ2-3, the V gene TRBV11-2; 10 bases map to TRBD2. Trimming took 3 bases from V and 4 from J; bases not matched to a gene: 1. CDR3 length equals 14 residues. From germline, CDR1 is SGHAT and CDR2 FQNNGV. The CDR3 loop reads CASSLGLASDTQYF. In DNA form, the CDR3 reads TGTGCCAGCAGCTTGGGACTAGCGTCAGATACGCAGTATTTT.

The chain employs TRBV11-2 and TRBJ1-1; D is uncertain. The CDR3 is 14 residues long. Between the trimmed V and J ends, which lost 4 bases and 4 bases, there was a span of 13 bases. Germline V lookup: CDR1 SGHAT, CDR2 FQNNGV. In DNA form, the CDR3 reads TGTGCCAGCAGCTATCAGGTCGAGGGCACTGAAGCTTTCTTT. Its translation: CASSYQVEGTEAFF.

This clone is a singleton in its sample. The chain couples TRBV6-1 to TRBJ1-1, with 10 bases identical to TRBD1. Germline assignment: CDR1 MNHNS and CDR2 SASEGT. V dropped 6 bases and J dropped 10; count of bases not matched to a gene: 5. This CDR3 spans 12 amino acids. The CDR3 reads CASRETGGTAFF. The CDR3 DNA follows: TGTGCCAGCAGGGAGACAGGGGGCACAGCTTTCTTT.

The rearrangement joins TRBV7-8 to TRBJ1-1; weak D call: TRBD1 (5 bases). Trimming took 3 bases from V and 11 from J, leaving 10 bases between them. This CDR3 is 11 amino acids long. Germline V gene sequence: CDR1 SGHVS, CDR2 FQNEAQ. This CDR3 reads CASSLGVGAFF. The DNA of the CDR3 is TGTGCCAGCAGCTTGGGGGTTGGGGCTTTCTTT.

The V call is TRBV30, the J call TRBJ2-1; perhaps TRBD1 as D (6 bases). This CDR3 has 14 residues. V was trimmed by 5 bases and J by 6 bases, leaving 17 bases between them. Germline V CDR1 and CDR2: GTSNPN, SVGIG (reference sequence). CDR3 sequence: CAWGTGKAGNEQFF. The CDR3 bases are TGTGCCTGGGGAACAGGGAAGGCCGGCAATGAGCAGTTCTTC.

The chain links TRBV11-2 to TRBJ2-3; D unresolved. Trimming removed 5 bases from V and 10 bases from J, with 22 bases in between. CDR3 size: 15 residues. CDR1 SGHAT and CDR2 FQNNGV come from the germline V gene. The CDR3 protein is CASSPSLGVTPAQYF. The CDR3 DNA reads as TGTGCCAGCAGCCCCAGTTTGGGCGTAACCCCCGCGCAGTATTTT.

The genes are TRBV9 and TRBJ2-5; 11 bases agree with TRBD2. Losses at the gene ends were 0 bases for V and 9 bases for J; bases not matched to a gene: 4. This CDR3 contains 14 residues. Germline V lookup: CDR1 SGDLS, CDR2 YYNGEE. CDR3 sequence (DNA): TGTGCCAGCAGCGTAGTGGTTAGCGGGGGGGCCCAGTACTTC. This sequence encodes CASSVVVSGGAQYF.